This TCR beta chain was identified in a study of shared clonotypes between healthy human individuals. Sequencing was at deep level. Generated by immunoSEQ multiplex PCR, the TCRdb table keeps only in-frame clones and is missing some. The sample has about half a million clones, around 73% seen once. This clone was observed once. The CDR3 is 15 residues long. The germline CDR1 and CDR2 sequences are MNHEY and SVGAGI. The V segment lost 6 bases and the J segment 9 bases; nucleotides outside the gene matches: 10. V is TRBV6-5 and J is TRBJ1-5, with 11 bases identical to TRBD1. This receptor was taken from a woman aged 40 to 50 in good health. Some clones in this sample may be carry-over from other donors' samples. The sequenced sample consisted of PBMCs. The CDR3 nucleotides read TGTGCCAGCAGCCCAAGGACAGGGGGCTTTGGGCCCCAGCATTTT. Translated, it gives CASSPRTGGFGPQHF.